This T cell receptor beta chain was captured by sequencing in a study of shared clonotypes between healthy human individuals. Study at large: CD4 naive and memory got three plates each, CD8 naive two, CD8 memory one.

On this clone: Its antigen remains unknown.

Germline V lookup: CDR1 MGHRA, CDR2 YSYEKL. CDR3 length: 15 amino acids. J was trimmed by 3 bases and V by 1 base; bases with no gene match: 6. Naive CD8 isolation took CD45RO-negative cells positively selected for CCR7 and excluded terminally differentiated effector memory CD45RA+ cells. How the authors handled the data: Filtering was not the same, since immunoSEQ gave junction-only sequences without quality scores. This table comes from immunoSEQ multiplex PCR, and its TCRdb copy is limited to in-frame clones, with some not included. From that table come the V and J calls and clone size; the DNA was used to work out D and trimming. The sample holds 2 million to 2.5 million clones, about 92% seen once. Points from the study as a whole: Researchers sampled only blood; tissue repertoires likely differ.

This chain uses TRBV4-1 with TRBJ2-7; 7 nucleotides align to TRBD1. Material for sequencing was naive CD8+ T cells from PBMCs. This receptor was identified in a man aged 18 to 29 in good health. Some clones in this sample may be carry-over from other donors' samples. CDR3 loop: CASSQGDRRDYEQYF. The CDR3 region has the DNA TGCGCCAGCAGCCAAGGGGACAGAAGGGACTACGAGCAGTACTTC.